This T cell receptor beta chain was observed in a study of CD8 T cells in Susac syndrome. The CDR3 sequence is 15 residues long. Germline V lookup: CDR1 SGDLS, CDR2 YYNGEE. Trimming shortened V by 0 bases and J by 7 bases, and 14 bases separated the two germline ends. RNA, at about 0.45 to 1 ug, was reverse transcribed with random hexamers. immunoSEQ multiplex PCR amplified TCR beta CDR3 across 54 Vbeta, 13 Jbeta. From the immunoSEQ multiplex PCR reads, TCRdb called clonotypes with MiXCR, one entry per CDR3 protein. The sample lists about 50,000 distinct CDR3 sequences, 90% to 95% occurring once. General study results and limits: Individuals included in the TCR sequencing and HLA analysis were acknowledged by the study to be relatively few in number.

The multiple sclerosis control group was made up of treatment-naive patients with stable or active relapsing-remitting disease. Of note for this clonotype: Its antigen is undetermined.

The specimen sequenced was CD8+ T cells from PBMCs. This rearrangement joins TRBV9 to TRBJ2-1, with TRBD2 as a possible D gene (6 bases). The source is a human donor with multiple sclerosis. CDR3 in amino acids: CASSVGRGRGNEQFF. DNA of the CDR3: TGTGCCAGCAGCGTAGGAAGGGGCCGGGGGAATGAGCAGTTCTTC.